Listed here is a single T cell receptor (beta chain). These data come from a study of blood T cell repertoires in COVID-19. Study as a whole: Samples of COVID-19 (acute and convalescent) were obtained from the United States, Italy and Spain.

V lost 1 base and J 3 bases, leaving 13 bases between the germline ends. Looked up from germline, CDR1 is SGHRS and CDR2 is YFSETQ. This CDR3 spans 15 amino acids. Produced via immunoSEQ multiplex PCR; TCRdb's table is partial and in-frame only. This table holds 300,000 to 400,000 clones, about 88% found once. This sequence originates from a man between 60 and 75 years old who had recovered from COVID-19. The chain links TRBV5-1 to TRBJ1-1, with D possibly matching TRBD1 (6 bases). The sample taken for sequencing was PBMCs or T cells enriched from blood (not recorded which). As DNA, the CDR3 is TGCGCCAGCAGCTTGAGCGGGGGGCCCTACACTGAAGCTTTCTTT. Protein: CASSLSGGPYTEAFF.